A single sample gave rise to the 4 T cell receptor beta chains below, sequenced in a study of blood T cell repertoires in COVID-19. Measured with immunoSEQ multiplex PCR; TCRdb has only the in-frame clones, and not every one. This repertoire shows some 360,000 clones, approximately 89% found once; its top ten account for roughly 4%. The material sequenced was peripheral blood. The receptors were sampled from a woman aged 60-70 years with COVID-19, enrolled during active disease.

This chain uses TRBV2 with TRBJ1-5; D perhaps matches TRBD1 (5 bases). CDR1 and CDR2 (germline): SNHLY, FYNNEI. The CDR3 has 16 amino acids. With 6 bases removed from V and 3 bases from J, the gap between germline ends came to 18 bases. Written as DNA, the CDR3 is TGTGCCAGCAGAGACAATCCGGGGGGTTTCAATCAGCCCCAGCATTTT. Protein product: CASRDNPGGFNQPQHF.

The V gene is TRBV5-1, the J gene TRBJ2-3, with 7 nucleotides matching TRBD1. Trimming cost V 4 bases and J 6 bases; bases outside gene matches: 8. Per germline, CDR1 SGHRS and CDR2 YFSETQ. The CDR3 sequence is 14 residues long. CDR3 protein: CASSPWTGGDTQYF. In DNA form, the CDR3 reads TGCGCCAGCAGCCCCTGGACAGGCGGGGATACGCAGTATTTT.

This clone was counted only a few times. The chain combines TRBV6-5 with TRBJ1-3; D may be TRBD1 (5 bases). CDR1 is MNHEY, CDR2 SVGAGI, per germline. This CDR3 contains 13 residues. Deletions cut 6 bases from V and 4 bases from J, with 10 bases between. The CDR3 coding sequence is TGTGCCAGCAGCGGCCGACAGGGAAACACCATATATTTT. It is translated as CASSGRQGNTIYF.

This clone was counted once. V gene TRBV19 combines with J gene TRBJ1-5; 7 bases are shared with TRBD1. Germline V gene lookup returns CDR1 LNHDA and CDR2 SQIVND (reference sequence). The CDR3 has 15 amino acids. V dropped 5 bases and J dropped 2; count of bases not matched to a gene: 6. The CDR3 here is CASSLIRGGNQPQHF. Written as DNA, the CDR3 is TGTGCCAGTAGTCTCATCAGGGGGGGCAATCAGCCCCAGCATTTT.